A selection of T cell receptor beta chains follows, all from one sample in a study of cytomegalovirus exposure and HLA in healthy donors. Here immunoSEQ multiplex PCR was the method, and the copy in TCRdb shows in-frame clones only, minus some. Of some 160,000 clones listed, 88% are singletons. The sequencing sample was made of PBMCs. The receptors derive from a young man in good health and CMV-seronegative. CDR3s include the opening cysteine and the closing phenylalanine or tryptophan. D genes are given only for firm matches. Clone size is given for some rows only: seen once, a few or many times, or a class if the clone is expanded.

abundance	v_gene	d_gene	j_gene	CDR3aa	CDR3nt
once	TRBV5-1	TRBD2	TRBJ2-3	CASSLVGLTSTDTQYF	TGCGCCAGCAGCTTGGTGGGACTAACTAGCACAGATACGCAGTATTTT
NA	TRBV10-2	NA	TRBJ1-1	CASSDIGLNTEAFF	TGCGCCAGCAGTGACATCGGGTTAAACACTGAAGCTTTCTTT
NA	TRBV4-1	NA	TRBJ1-5	CASSQVSGSNQPQHF	TGCGCCAGCAGCCAAGTTTCCGGGTCCAATCAGCCCCAGCATTTT
NA	TRBV7-9	TRBD1	TRBJ1-2	CASSILGGEYGYTF	TGTGCCAGCAGCATATTAGGGGGCGAGTATGGCTACACCTTC
NA	TRBV5-1	NA	TRBJ1-3	CASSLAATASSGNTIYF	TGCGCCAGCAGCTTGGCCGCGACAGCGAGCTCTGGAAACACCATATATTTT
NA	TRBV19	NA	TRBJ2-7	CASSKTGVSYEQYF	TGTGCCAGTAGTAAGACCGGGGTCTCCTACGAGCAGTACTTC
NA	TRBV28	NA	TRBJ1-3	CASSPINRATIYF	TGTGCCAGCAGTCCAATTAACAGGGCGACCATATATTTT
once	TRBV10-1	NA	TRBJ1-4	CASSEYNEKLFF	TGCGCCAGCAGTGAATATAATGAAAAACTGTTTTTT
NA	TRBV27	TRBD1	TRBJ2-3	CASSITGGAFTDTQYF	TGTGCCAGCAGTATAACAGGGGGCGCTTTCACAGATACGCAGTATTTT
NA	TRBV4-3	TRBD2	TRBJ2-2	CASSQTPGLANTGELFF	TGCGCCAGCAGCCAAACTCCGGGACTAGCTAACACCGGGGAGCTGTTTTTT
NA	TRBV7-8	TRBD1	TRBJ1-1	CASSFYRGGGPPEAFF	TGTGCCAGCAGCTTCTACAGGGGTGGGGGGCCCCCTGAAGCTTTCTTT
NA	TRBV2	TRBD2	TRBJ2-1	CASVGLAVREQFF	TGTGCCAGCGTCGGACTAGCGGTCCGGGAGCAGTTCTTC
NA	TRBV10-3	NA	TRBJ1-2	CAISESSYGYTF	TGTGCCATCAGTGAGTCGAGTTATGGCTACACCTTC
NA	TRBV28	TRBD2	TRBJ2-2	CASSPPVAGAGELFF	TGTGCCAGCAGTCCTCCCGTAGCGGGAGCCGGGGAGCTGTTTTTT
NA	TRBV19	NA	TRBJ1-2	CASSIAATRGYTF	TGTGCCAGTAGTATAGCTGCGACTAGAGGCTACACCTTC
NA	TRBV4-3	TRBD2	TRBJ2-7	CASSQDAGLAGGSSYEQYF	TGCGCCAGCAGCCAAGATGCGGGACTAGCGGGAGGGAGCTCCTACGAGCAGTACTTC